These 12 T cell receptor beta chains were all obtained from the same sample, sequenced in a study of blood T cell repertoires in COVID-19. Generated by immunoSEQ multiplex PCR, the TCRdb table keeps only in-frame clones and is missing some. This sample yields around 160,000 clones, of which roughly nine tenths are seen a single time; over 15% belongs to the top ten. Material: peripheral blood. These receptors all stem from a man aged 55 to 69 with active or convalescent COVID-19.

The chain carries TRBV13 and TRBJ2-1; a possible D gene is TRBD2 (7 bases). Deletions cut 0 bases from V and 0 bases from J, with 15 bases between. This CDR3 has 18 residues. The germline V gene has CDR1 PRHDT and CDR2 FYEKMQ (reference sequence). This chain's CDR3 is CASSLGMRGGLSYNEQFF. The CDR3, as DNA: TGTGCCAGCAGCTTAGGCATGAGGGGGGGTCTCTCCTACAATGAGCAGTTCTTC.

The chain employs TRBV10-3 and TRBJ2-1; no definite D call. The CDR3 loop spans 15 amino acids. Germline V gene lookup returns CDR1 ENHRY and CDR2 SYGVKD. Trimming pared 2 bases from V and 4 bases from J, leaving 12 bases between. DNA of the CDR3: TGTGCCATCAGTGAGCTTTCAGGTTCTTACAATGAGCAGTTCTTC. Protein: CAISELSGSYNEQFF.

The J gene is TRBJ2-1, the V gene TRBV6-4; no firm D call. CDR3 length: 14 amino acids. Germline CDR1 reads MRHNA; CDR2 reads SNTAGT. V was clipped by 3 bases and J by 0 bases, with 6 bases between them. The CDR3 here is CASSERYSYNEQFF. CDR3 sequence (DNA): TGTGCCAGCAGTGAGCGCTACTCCTACAATGAGCAGTTCTTC.

The chain is built from TRBV18 and TRBJ2-5, with 9 bases lining up with TRBD1. V was pared by 4 bases and J by 1 base, with 7 bases of the junction left unmatched. CDR3 length: 16 amino acids. Germline assignment: CDR1 KGHSH and CDR2 LQKENI. DNA for the CDR3: TGTGCCAGCTCACAATCGACAGGGGGGGCCCAAGAGACCCAGTACTTC. Amino acid sequence: CASSQSTGGAQETQYF.

The chain couples TRBV4-1 to TRBJ2-1; weak D call: TRBD2 (5 bases). This CDR3 comprises 15 residues. The V and J ends lost 0 bases and 5 bases respectively, with 11 bases between them. Germline V gene sequence: CDR1 MGHRA, CDR2 YSYEKL. The CDR3 protein is CASSQDAAGNNEQFF. CDR3 DNA: TGCGCCAGCAGCCAAGATGCGGCGGGTAACAATGAGCAGTTCTTC.

This chain uses TRBV28 with TRBJ1-1, with 7 positions matching TRBD1. Germline-derived CDR1 and CDR2 are MDHEN and SYDVKM. With 6 bases clipped from V and 3 bases from J, the junction kept 4 bases outside the gene matches. The CDR3 is made up of 13 amino acids. The CDR3 DNA follows: TGTGCCAGCAGGACAGGGTTTCACACTGAAGCTTTCTTT. Its protein product is CASRTGFHTEAFF.

The rearrangement uses TRBV7-2 and TRBJ2-2; TRBD1 matches at 7 bases. This CDR3 is built from 16 residues. Germline CDR1 reads SGHTA; CDR2 reads FQGNSA. The V segment lost 2 bases and the J segment 0 bases; nucleotides outside the gene matches: 3. This CDR3 reads CASSLFGTANTGELFF. The CDR3 nucleotides are TGTGCCAGCAGCTTATTCGGGACAGCGAACACCGGGGAGCTGTTTTTT. Filled out from reference TRBV7-2 and TRBJ2-2, the complete variable domain reads GAGVSQSPSNKVTEKGKDVELRCDPISGHTALYWYRQSLGQGLEFLIYFQGNSAPDKSGLPSDRFSAERTGGSVSTLTIQRTQQEDSAVYLCASSLFGTANTGELFFGEGSRLTVL.

This clone was found once. This sequence joins TRBV7-2 and TRBJ2-1; tentative D call: TRBD2 (6 bases). V lost 10 bases and J lost 3, with 19 bases in between. Germline values: CDR1 SGHTA, CDR2 FQGNSA. This CDR3 contains 15 residues. CDR3 sequence reads: CATGRASGLYNEQFF. The CDR3 bases are TGTGCCACCGGAAGGGCGAGCGGGCTCTACAATGAGCAGTTCTTC.

As regards this clone: Other DNA sequences in this specimen translate into the identical CDR3. This chain connects TRBV2 to TRBJ1-2; D perhaps matches TRBD1 (5 bases). CDR1 SNHLY and CDR2 FYNNEI come from the germline V gene. V was clipped by 1 base and J by 2 bases, with 5 bases between them. The CDR3 contains 13 residues. CDR3 DNA: TGTGCCAGCAGTGAAGACAGGAACTATGGCTACACCTTC. Translating gives CASSEDRNYGYTF.

The chain uses TRBV27 and TRBJ1-2; the match to TRBD1 covers 7 bases. The J segment lost 0 bases and the V segment lost 5 bases, leaving 6 bases of the junction unmatched. The CDR3 is 15 residues long. Germline V gene sequence: CDR1 MNHEY, CDR2 SMNVEV (reference sequence). The CDR3 sequence: CASSPQTGSNYGYTF. In DNA form, the CDR3 reads TGTGCCAGCAGTCCCCAGACAGGGTCTAACTATGGCTACACCTTC.

This chain links TRBV20-1 with TRBJ1-2; maybe TRBD1 (6 bases). V was shortened by 5 bases and J by 5 bases, with 9 bases between the two germline ends. Germline CDR1 reads DFQATT; CDR2 reads SNEGSKA (reference sequence). The length of the CDR3 is 11 residues. The CDR3 sequence is CSARDIYGYTF. Here the CDR3 DNA reads TGCAGTGCTCGGGACATATATGGCTACACCTTC.

This rearrangement joins TRBV18 to TRBJ2-5, with 14 bases lining up with TRBD2. The V gene end was trimmed by 4 bases and the J gene end by 7 bases; junction bases not matched to a gene: 5. The CDR3 sequence is 15 residues long. Germline V gene data show CDR1 as KGHSH and CDR2 as LQKENI. This CDR3 is CASSLGLAGVGTQYF. The CDR3 DNA follows: TGTGCCAGCTCACTGGGACTAGCGGGAGTTGGGACCCAGTACTTC.